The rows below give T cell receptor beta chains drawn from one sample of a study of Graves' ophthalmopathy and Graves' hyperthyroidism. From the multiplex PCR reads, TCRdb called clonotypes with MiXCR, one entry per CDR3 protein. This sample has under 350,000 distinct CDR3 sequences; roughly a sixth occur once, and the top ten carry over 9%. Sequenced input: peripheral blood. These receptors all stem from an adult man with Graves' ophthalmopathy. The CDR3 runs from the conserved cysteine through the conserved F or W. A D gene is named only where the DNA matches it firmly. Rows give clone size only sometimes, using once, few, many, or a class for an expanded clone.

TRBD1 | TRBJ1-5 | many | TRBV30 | CAWSINRGRGNQPQHF | TGTGCCTGGAGTATAAACAGGGGGCGAGGCAATCAGCCCCAGCATTTT
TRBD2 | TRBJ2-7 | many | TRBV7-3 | CASSPPRGGLSYEQYF | TGTGCCAGCAGCCCCCCCCGGGGAGGGCTCTCCTACGAGCAGTACTTC
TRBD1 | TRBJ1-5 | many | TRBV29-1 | CSTQGGGNQPQHF | TGCAGCACCCAGGGGGGTGGCAATCAGCCCCAGCATTTT
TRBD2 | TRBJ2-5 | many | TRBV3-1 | CASSQDPGGVRETQYF | TGTGCCAGCAGCCAAGATCCGGGGGGAGTGAGAGAGACCCAGTACTTC
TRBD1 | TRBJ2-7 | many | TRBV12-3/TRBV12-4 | CASSPTVGQGASYEQYF | TGTGCCAGCAGTCCGACCGTCGGACAGGGGGCGAGCTACGAGCAGTACTTC
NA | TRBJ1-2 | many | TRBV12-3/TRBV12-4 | CASSLRGVLTF | TGTGCCAGCAGTTTAAGGGGGGTACTCACCTTC
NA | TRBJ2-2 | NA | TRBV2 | CASSPRAGTGELFF | TGTGCCAGCAGTCCCAGGGCGGGCACCGGGGAGCTGTTTTTT
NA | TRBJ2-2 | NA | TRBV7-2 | CASSLAVVATGELFF | TGTGCCAGCAGCTTAGCGGTGGTAGCCACCGGGGAGCTGTTTTTT
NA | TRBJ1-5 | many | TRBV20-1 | CSAREDMRQPQHF | TGCAGTGCTAGAGAGGACATGAGGCAGCCCCAGCATTTT
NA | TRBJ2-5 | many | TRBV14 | CASSQDRGIPLLETQYF | TGTGCCAGCAGCCAAGATAGGGGGATTCCACTGCTGGAGACCCAGTACTTC
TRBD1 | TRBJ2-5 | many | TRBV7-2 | CASSRQGAQETQYF | TGTGCCAGCAGCCGACAGGGGGCCCAAGAGACCCAGTACTTC
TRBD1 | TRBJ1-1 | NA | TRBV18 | CASSWAPVGGLTGDTEAFF | TGTGCCAGCTCCTGGGCCCCGGTCGGGGGTTTGACAGGGGACACTGAAGCTTTCTTT
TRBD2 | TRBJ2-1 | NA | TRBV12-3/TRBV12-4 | CASSWTSGSNEQFF | TGTGCCAGCAGTTGGACTAGCGGGTCCAATGAGCAGTTCTTC
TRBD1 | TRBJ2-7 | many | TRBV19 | CASSIGAGGTYEQYF | TGTGCCAGTAGTATCGGGGCAGGGGGTACCTACGAGCAGTACTTC
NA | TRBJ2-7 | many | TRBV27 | CASSIRLGAYEQYF | TGTGCCAGCAGTATTCGACTGGGGGCCTACGAGCAGTACTTC
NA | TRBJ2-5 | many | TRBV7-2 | CASSVGETQYF | TGTGCCAGCAGCGTGGGTGAGACCCAGTACTTC